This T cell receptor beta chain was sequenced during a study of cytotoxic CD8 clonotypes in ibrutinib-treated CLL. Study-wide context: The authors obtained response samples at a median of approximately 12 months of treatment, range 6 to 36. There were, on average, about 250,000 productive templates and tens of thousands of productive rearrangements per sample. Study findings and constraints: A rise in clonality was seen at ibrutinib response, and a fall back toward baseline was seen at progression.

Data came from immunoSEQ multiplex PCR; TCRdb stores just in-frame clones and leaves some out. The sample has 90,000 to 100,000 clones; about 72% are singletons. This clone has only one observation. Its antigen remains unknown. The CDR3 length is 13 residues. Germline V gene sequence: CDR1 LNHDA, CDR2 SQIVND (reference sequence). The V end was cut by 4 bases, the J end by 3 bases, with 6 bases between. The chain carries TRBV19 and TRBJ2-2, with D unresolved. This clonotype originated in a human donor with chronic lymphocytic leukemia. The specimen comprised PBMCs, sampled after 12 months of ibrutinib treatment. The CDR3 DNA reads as TGTGCCAGTAGTACCGCGGACACCGGGGAGCTGTTTTTT. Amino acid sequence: CASSTADTGELFF.